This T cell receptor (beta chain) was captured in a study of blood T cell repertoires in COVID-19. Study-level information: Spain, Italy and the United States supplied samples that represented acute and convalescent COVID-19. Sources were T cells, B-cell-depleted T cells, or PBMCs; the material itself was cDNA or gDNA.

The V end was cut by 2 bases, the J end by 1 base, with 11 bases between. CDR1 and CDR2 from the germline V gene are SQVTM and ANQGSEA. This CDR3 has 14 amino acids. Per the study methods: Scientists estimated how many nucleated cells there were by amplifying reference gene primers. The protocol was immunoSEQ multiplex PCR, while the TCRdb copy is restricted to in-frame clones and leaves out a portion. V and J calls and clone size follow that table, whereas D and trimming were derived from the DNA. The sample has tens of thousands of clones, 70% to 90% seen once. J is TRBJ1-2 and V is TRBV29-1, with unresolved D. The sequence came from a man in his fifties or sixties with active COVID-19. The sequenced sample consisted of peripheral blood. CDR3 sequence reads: CSVERSQGNYGYTF. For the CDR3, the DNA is TGCAGCGTTGAAAGGAGCCAAGGTAACTATGGCTACACCTTC.